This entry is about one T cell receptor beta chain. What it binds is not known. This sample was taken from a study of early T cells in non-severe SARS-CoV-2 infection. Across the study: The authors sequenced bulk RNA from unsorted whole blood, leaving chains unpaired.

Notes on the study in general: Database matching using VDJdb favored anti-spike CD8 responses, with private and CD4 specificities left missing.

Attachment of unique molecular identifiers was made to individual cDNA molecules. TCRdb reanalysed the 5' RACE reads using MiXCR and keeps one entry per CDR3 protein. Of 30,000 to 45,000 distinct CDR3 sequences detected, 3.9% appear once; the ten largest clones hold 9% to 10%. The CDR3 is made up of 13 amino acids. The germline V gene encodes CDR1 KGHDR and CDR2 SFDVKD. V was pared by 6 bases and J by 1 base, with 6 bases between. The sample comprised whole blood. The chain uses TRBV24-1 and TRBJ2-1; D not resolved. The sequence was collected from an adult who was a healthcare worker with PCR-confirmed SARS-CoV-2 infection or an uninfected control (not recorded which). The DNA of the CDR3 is TGTGCCACCAGTTTACGGTCCTACAATGAGCAGTTCTTC. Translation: CATSLRSYNEQFF.